This entry describes one TCR beta chain. This record comes from a study of blood T cell repertoires in COVID-19. This CDR3 contains 13 residues. Germline V gives CDR1 SQVTM, CDR2 ANQGSEA. Trimming cost V 1 base and J 8 bases, with 11 bases left between them. The data were produced by immunoSEQ multiplex PCR, yet TCRdb's version contains in-frame clones alone and is incomplete. The sample gives roughly 75,000 clones, roughly 70% of which show up once; 2.6% is in the top ten. The TCR originated in a human donor with acute or convalescent COVID-19. The donor label of this sample is uncertain. The source material was peripheral blood. The chain is built from TRBV29-1 and TRBJ1-4; D might be TRBD1 (5 bases). The CDR3 loop is CSVEVGGWEKLFF. The CDR3 coding sequence is TGCAGCGTTGAAGTGGGGGGTTGGGAAAAACTGTTTTTT.